The rows below give T cell receptor beta chains drawn from one sample of a study of graft-versus-host responses after intestinal transplantation. Only in-frame clones appear in the TCRdb table, and some are missing; sequencing was by immunoSEQ multiplex PCR. The data show around 36,000 clones, with 90% to 95% seen just once and less than 0.25% held by the top ten. Their antigens remain unidentified. The sequenced sample was unstimulated CD8+ T cells sorted from spleen or lymph node cells, obtained before transplant. The receptors were sampled from a human donor who was the organ donor for an intestinal transplant. Both conserved end residues are part of each CDR3. A D gene is named only where the DNA matches it firmly. Only part of the rows carry a size: once, few, many, or a class if the clone is expanded.

clone size: NA
D gene: NA
J gene: TRBJ1-1
V gene: TRBV5-4
CDR3 protein: CASSPGVNTEAFF
CDR3 DNA: TGTGCCAGCAGCCCAGGAGTGAACACTGAAGCTTTCTTT

clone size: NA
D gene: NA
J gene: TRBJ1-2
V gene: TRBV28
CDR3 protein: CASSLTDGYTF
CDR3 DNA: TGTGCCAGCAGTTTGACAGACGGCTACACCTTC

clone size: NA
D gene: NA
J gene: TRBJ2-3
V gene: TRBV29-1
CDR3 protein: CSVVPGRTDTQYF
CDR3 DNA: TGCAGCGTTGTTCCAGGAAGGACAGATACGCAGTATTTT

clone size: NA
D gene: NA
J gene: TRBJ2-7
V gene: TRBV27
CDR3 protein: CASSLGGGYEQYF
CDR3 DNA: TGTGCCAGCAGTTTAGGAGGGGGCTACGAGCAGTACTTC

clone size: once
D gene: TRBD2
J gene: TRBJ2-3
V gene: TRBV4-1
CDR3 protein: CASTQWALGASGGTTDTQYF
CDR3 DNA: TGCGCCAGCACCCAGTGGGCGCTTGGGGCTAGCGGGGGGACCACAGATACGCAGTATTTT

clone size: NA
D gene: TRBD1
J gene: TRBJ1-1
V gene: TRBV5-4
CDR3 protein: CASSPQGARKAFF
CDR3 DNA: TGTGCCAGCAGCCCGCAGGGGGCGCGGAAAGCTTTCTTT

clone size: NA
D gene: NA
J gene: TRBJ1-3
V gene: TRBV28
CDR3 protein: CASSLGPDSGNTIYF
CDR3 DNA: TGTGCCAGCAGTTTAGGCCCCGACTCTGGAAACACCATATATTTT

clone size: NA
D gene: TRBD2
J gene: TRBJ2-5
V gene: TRBV6-5
CDR3 protein: CASSPLANHQETQYF
CDR3 DNA: TGTGCCAGCAGTCCACTAGCGAACCACCAAGAGACCCAGTACTTC

clone size: once
D gene: TRBD1
J gene: TRBJ2-2
V gene: TRBV10-2
CDR3 protein: CASDRGGTGELFF
CDR3 DNA: TGCGCCAGCGACAGGGGCGGCACCGGGGAGCTGTTTTTT

clone size: once
D gene: NA
J gene: TRBJ1-1
V gene: TRBV10-3
CDR3 protein: CAIRTGNTEAFF
CDR3 DNA: TGTGCCATCAGGACAGGGAACACTGAAGCTTTCTTT

clone size: NA
D gene: TRBD2
J gene: TRBJ2-3
V gene: TRBV28
CDR3 protein: CASSFARGAMTDTQYF
CDR3 DNA: TGTGCCAGCAGTTTTGCGCGGGGGGCGATGACAGATACGCAGTATTTT

clone size: NA
D gene: NA
J gene: TRBJ2-7
V gene: TRBV7-9
CDR3 protein: CASSPRDTIYEQYF
CDR3 DNA: TGTGCCAGCAGCCCCCGGGACACCATCTACGAGCAGTACTTC

clone size: once
D gene: TRBD2
J gene: TRBJ2-4
V gene: TRBV7-2
CDR3 protein: CASSLEGEGGGRGNIQYF
CDR3 DNA: TGTGCCAGCAGCTTAGAAGGGGAAGGCGGGGGTCGGGGAAACATTCAGTACTTC

clone size: NA
D gene: NA
J gene: TRBJ1-6
V gene: TRBV28
CDR3 protein: CASSPLRGGIGSPLHF
CDR3 DNA: TGTGCCAGCAGTCCTCTTCGCGGTGGGATTGGTTCACCCCTCCACTTT

clone size: NA
D gene: TRBD2
J gene: TRBJ2-1
V gene: TRBV7-6
CDR3 protein: CASSLADGGAFNEQFF
CDR3 DNA: TGTGCCAGCAGCTTAGCGGACGGGGGGGCGTTCAATGAGCAGTTCTTC

clone size: NA
D gene: TRBD1
J gene: TRBJ2-7
V gene: TRBV6-6
CDR3 protein: CASSYGRGSSYEQYF
CDR3 DNA: TGTGCCAGCAGTTACGGCAGGGGGAGCTCCTACGAGCAGTACTTC

clone size: NA
D gene: NA
J gene: TRBJ1-4
V gene: TRBV27
CDR3 protein: CASSLFRGDNEKLFF
CDR3 DNA: TGTGCCAGCAGTTTATTCCGGGGCGATAATGAAAAACTGTTTTTT

clone size: NA
D gene: NA
J gene: TRBJ2-2
V gene: TRBV4-3
CDR3 protein: CASSQDRSTRDTGELFF
CDR3 DNA: TGCGCCAGCAGCCAAGATCGATCTACTAGGGACACCGGGGAGCTGTTTTTT

clone size: NA
D gene: TRBD1
J gene: TRBJ2-1
V gene: TRBV6-1
CDR3 protein: CASSPGTGSNEQFF
CDR3 DNA: TGTGCCAGCAGCCCCGGGACAGGGTCCAATGAGCAGTTCTTC

clone size: NA
D gene: NA
J gene: TRBJ2-7
V gene: TRBV6-5
CDR3 protein: CASSGQGWEQYF
CDR3 DNA: TGTGCCAGCAGTGGCCAGGGGTGGGAGCAGTACTTC

clone size: NA
D gene: NA
J gene: TRBJ1-1
V gene: TRBV7-8
CDR3 protein: CASSPYVTALAEAFF
CDR3 DNA: TGTGCCAGCAGCCCCTATGTGACAGCCCTCGCTGAAGCTTTCTTT

clone size: NA
D gene: TRBD2
J gene: TRBJ2-1
V gene: TRBV5-1
CDR3 protein: CASSLAEVWLAGTNNEQFF
CDR3 DNA: TGCGCCAGCAGCTTGGCCGAGGTGTGGCTAGCGGGGACTAACAATGAGCAGTTCTTC

clone size: NA
D gene: NA
J gene: TRBJ1-1
V gene: TRBV15
CDR3 protein: CATSREVGLNTEAFF
CDR3 DNA: TGTGCCACCAGCAGAGAGGTCGGGTTGAACACTGAAGCTTTCTTT

clone size: NA
D gene: TRBD1
J gene: TRBJ2-3
V gene: TRBV5-1
CDR3 protein: CASSLITGGTDTQYF
CDR3 DNA: TGCGCCAGCAGCTTAATCACAGGGGGCACAGATACGCAGTATTTT

clone size: NA
D gene: TRBD2
J gene: TRBJ2-3
V gene: TRBV5-5
CDR3 protein: CASSLEGLVQSKAQYF
CDR3 DNA: TGTGCCAGCAGCTTGGAGGGACTAGTGCAATCCAAAGCGCAGTATTTT

clone size: NA
D gene: TRBD1
J gene: TRBJ2-7
V gene: TRBV27
CDR3 protein: CASSLVQGSYEQYF
CDR3 DNA: TGTGCCAGCAGTTTGGTACAGGGGTCCTACGAGCAGTACTTC

clone size: NA
D gene: NA
J gene: TRBJ2-1
V gene: TRBV29-1
CDR3 protein: CSVLGLDTNSYNEQFF
CDR3 DNA: TGCAGCGTGCTGGGACTTGATACTAACTCCTACAATGAGCAGTTCTTC

clone size: NA
D gene: TRBD1
J gene: TRBJ1-1
V gene: TRBV4-3
CDR3 protein: CASSHGTGGYTEAFF
CDR3 DNA: TGCGCCAGCAGCCACGGAACAGGGGGCTACACTGAAGCTTTCTTT